The rows below give T cell receptor beta chains drawn from one sample of a study of blood T cell repertoires in COVID-19. Measured with immunoSEQ multiplex PCR; TCRdb has only the in-frame clones, and not every one. The sample holds over 95,000 clones, roughly 79% seen once. The material sequenced was peripheral blood. The receptor set was obtained from a human donor in a cohort sampled during active COVID-19. CDR3s include the opening cysteine and the closing phenylalanine or tryptophan. The D gene is left open where the match is weak. For some rows the clone size is stated as once, few or many, or as a class when expanded; others skip it.

TRBV7-3	TRBD2	TRBJ2-7	-	CASSLQPTGTSGHYEQYF	TGTGCCAGCAGCTTACAACCTACTGGGACTAGCGGACATTACGAGCAGTACTTC
TRBV19	-	TRBJ2-6	-	CASSAQLSGANVLTF	TGTGCCAGTAGCGCACAGCTCTCTGGGGCCAACGTCCTGACTTTC
TRBV7-2	-	TRBJ2-3	-	CASSFGRVGDYTQYF	TGTGCCAGCAGCTTCGGCAGGGTAGGGGACTATACGCAGTATTTT
TRBV7-6	-	TRBJ2-6	few	CASSLVGGASSGANVLTF	TGTGCCAGCAGCTTAGTAGGGGGGGCTTCCTCTGGGGCCAACGTCCTGACTTTC
TRBV18	-	TRBJ1-1	-	CASSPSVDTEAFF	TGTGCCAGCTCACCATCCGTAGACACTGAAGCTTTCTTT
TRBV7-2	-	TRBJ2-7	-	CASSFQQGSSYEQYF	TGTGCCAGCAGCTTCCAGCAGGGTAGCTCCTACGAGCAGTACTTC
TRBV29-1	-	TRBJ1-1	-	CSAYLDTNTEAFF	TGCAGCGCCTACCTGGACACGAACACTGAAGCTTTCTTT
TRBV20-1	TRBD2	TRBJ2-5	-	CSASFSSGVDVRTQYF	TGCAGTGCTAGTTTTTCTAGCGGGGTTGATGTGCGGACCCAGTACTTC
TRBV10-3	TRBD2	TRBJ2-7	-	CAITAGGPSYEQYF	TGTGCCATCACCGCGGGGGGGCCTTCCTACGAGCAGTACTTC
TRBV28	TRBD1	TRBJ1-1	-	CASTRQGRDHTEAFF	TGTGCCAGCACTAGACAGGGTCGGGATCACACTGAAGCTTTCTTT
TRBV7-2	TRBD2	TRBJ2-7	-	CASSLPPGGALSYEQYF	TGTGCCAGCAGCTTACCCCCGGGGGGGGCTTTATCCTACGAGCAGTACTTC
TRBV4-3	-	TRBJ1-4	-	CASSQVRETTNEKLFF	TGCGCCAGCAGCCAAGTCCGGGAAACAACTAATGAAAAACTGTTTTTT
TRBV7-2	-	TRBJ1-2	-	CASSLILTYGYTF	TGTGCCAGCAGCTTAATCCTAACCTATGGCTACACCTTC
TRBV5-1	TRBD2	TRBJ2-1	-	CASSSSSGQRVRNEQFF	TGCGCCAGCAGCTCTTCTAGCGGGCAACGGGTAAGAAATGAGCAGTTCTTC
TRBV5-1	TRBD1	TRBJ2-5	-	CASSLGQGARETQYF	TGCGCCAGCAGCTTAGGACAGGGGGCGCGGGAGACCCAGTACTTC
TRBV30	TRBD1	TRBJ2-1	-	CAWSPQPGQYNEQFF	TGTGCCTGGAGTCCACAGCCGGGACAGTACAATGAGCAGTTCTTC
TRBV4-3	-	TRBJ2-6	-	CASSRQDSGANVLTF	TGCGCCAGCAGCCGACAGGACTCTGGGGCCAACGTCCTGACTTTC
TRBV7-8	TRBD1	TRBJ1-5	once	CASSFGPGQAYSNQPQHF	TGTGCCAGCAGCTTCGGTCCGGGACAGGCTTATAGCAATCAGCCCCAGCATTTT
TRBV21-1	-	TRBJ2-7	-	CASIPGQDSYEQYF	TGTGCCAGCATTCCGGGACAGGACTCCTACGAGCAGTACTTC
TRBV27	TRBD1	TRBJ1-3	-	CASSSYGQGSGNTIYF	TGTGCCAGCAGTTCCTACGGACAGGGCTCTGGAAACACCATATATTTT
TRBV24-1	TRBD2	TRBJ2-3	-	CATSLSGSDTDTQYF	TGTGCCACCAGTCTTAGCGGGAGTGATACAGATACGCAGTATTTT
TRBV6-2/TRBV6-3	TRBD2	TRBJ2-5	-	CASSYRLAGGKETQYF	TGTGCCAGCAGTTACCGCCTAGCGGGGGGGAAAGAGACCCAGTACTTC
TRBV7-2	-	TRBJ2-7	-	CASSPRSDYEQYF	TGTGCCAGCAGCCCAAGGAGCGACTACGAGCAGTACTTC
TRBV6-6	TRBD1	TRBJ1-4	-	CASSYEQGKLFF	TGTGCCAGCAGTTACGAACAGGGGAAACTGTTTTTT
TRBV7-2	-	TRBJ2-1	few	CASSYRSRVRNEQFF	TGTGCCAGCAGCTACCGCTCCCGGGTTAGGAATGAGCAGTTCTTC
TRBV11-3	TRBD1	TRBJ1-3	-	CASSSSGTDNSGNTIYF	TGTGCCAGCAGCTCTAGTGGGACAGACAACTCTGGAAACACCATATATTTT
TRBV28	TRBD2	TRBJ2-7	-	CASSPPYAGGRDEQYF	TGTGCCAGCAGTCCCCCCTACGCGGGAGGTAGGGACGAGCAGTACTTC
TRBV4-1	-	TRBJ2-5	-	CASSQDPLWGGEETQYF	TGCGCCAGCAGCCAAGACCCCCTATGGGGCGGAGAAGAGACCCAGTACTTC